The 4 T cell receptor beta chains presented below share a single source sample, sequenced in a study of shared clonotypes between healthy human individuals. Sequenced by immunoSEQ multiplex PCR; TCRdb stores in-frame clones only, minus some. This table has 450,000 to 600,000 clones, less than 80% appearing once. Specimen: PBMCs. These receptors were obtained from a woman aged 40 to 55 in good health. Some clones in this sample may be carry-over from other donors' samples.

The DNA for the CDR3 is TGTGCCAGCAGTTCTACAGGGACTCGCGAGCAGTACTTC. Its translation: CASSSTGTREQYF. This chain joins TRBV6-5 and TRBJ2-7; D possibly uses TRBD1 or TRBD2 (6 bases each). Trimming took 4 bases from V and 6 from J, leaving 13 bases between them. The V gene's germline CDR1 is MNHEY and CDR2 SVGAGI. This CDR3 spans 13 amino acids.

This clone has just a few counts. This sequence joins TRBV5-6 and TRBJ1-1, with TRBD1 as a possible D gene (6 bases). The germline V and J ends were trimmed by 5 bases and 0 bases, with 8 bases remaining between them. The germline V gene encodes CDR1 SGHDT and CDR2 YYEEEE. CDR3 length: 13 amino acids. CDR3 bases: TGTGCCAGCAGACGGGACATGAACACTGAAGCTTTCTTT. The encoded protein is CASRRDMNTEAFF.

The chain recombines TRBV7-8 with TRBJ2-7; D tentatively reads TRBD1 or TRBD2 (5 bases each). Germline CDR1 and CDR2: SGHVS and FQNEAQ. The CDR3 totals 16 residues. V was clipped by 5 bases and J by 1 base, with 18 bases between them. The CDR3: CASSLDLRDVSYEQYF. The CDR3 region has the DNA TGTGCCAGCAGCCTAGACCTCCGGGACGTATCCTACGAGCAGTACTTC.

The genes are TRBV5-6 and TRBJ1-1; D gene unclear. Trimming stripped 6 bases from V and 11 bases from J, with 17 bases between. The length of the CDR3 is 12 residues. Germline assignment: CDR1 SGHDT and CDR2 YYEEEE. This CDR3 reads CASTRGEGLAFF. The CDR3, as DNA: TGTGCCAGCACCCGTGGGGAAGGGTTGGCTTTCTTT.